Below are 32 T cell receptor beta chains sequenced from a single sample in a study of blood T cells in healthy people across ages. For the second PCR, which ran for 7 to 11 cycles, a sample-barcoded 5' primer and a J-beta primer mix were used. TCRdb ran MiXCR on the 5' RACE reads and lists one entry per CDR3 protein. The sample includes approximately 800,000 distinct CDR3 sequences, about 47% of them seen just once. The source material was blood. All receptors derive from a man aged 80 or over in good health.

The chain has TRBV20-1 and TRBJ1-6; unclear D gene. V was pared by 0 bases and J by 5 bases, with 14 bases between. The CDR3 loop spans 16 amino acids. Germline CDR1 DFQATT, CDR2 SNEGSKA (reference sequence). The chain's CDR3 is CSARDSRAGNNSPLHF. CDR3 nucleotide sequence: TGCAGTGCTAGAGATTCCCGGGCGGGGAATAATTCACCCCTCCACTTT.

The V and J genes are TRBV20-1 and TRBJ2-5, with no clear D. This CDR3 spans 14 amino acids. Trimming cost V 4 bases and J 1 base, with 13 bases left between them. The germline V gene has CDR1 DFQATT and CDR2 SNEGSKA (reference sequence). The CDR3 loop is CSAIQAPFQETQYF. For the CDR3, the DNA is TGCAGTGCTATCCAGGCCCCATTCCAAGAGACCCAGTACTTC.

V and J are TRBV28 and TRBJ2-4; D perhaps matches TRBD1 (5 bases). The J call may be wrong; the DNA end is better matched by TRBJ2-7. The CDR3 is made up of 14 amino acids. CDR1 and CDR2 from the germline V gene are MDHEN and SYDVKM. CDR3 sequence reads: CASSRFQGGDEQYF. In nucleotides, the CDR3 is TGTGCCAGCAGTCGCTTTCAGGGTGGGGACGAGCAGTACTTC.

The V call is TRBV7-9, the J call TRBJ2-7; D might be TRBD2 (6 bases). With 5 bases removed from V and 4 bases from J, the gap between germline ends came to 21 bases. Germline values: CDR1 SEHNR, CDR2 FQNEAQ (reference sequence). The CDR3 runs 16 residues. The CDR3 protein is CASSPGGGSAVYEQYF. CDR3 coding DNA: TGTGCCAGCAGCCCGGGTGGGGGGAGCGCGGTTTACGAGCAGTACTTC.

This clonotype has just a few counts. In nucleotides, the CDR3 is TGTGCCAGCAGCTTGGATCTTCAAACTCGCACAGATACGCAGTATTTT. This encodes CASSLDLQTRTDTQYF. The chain combines TRBV5-6 with TRBJ2-3; D is uncertain. Germline assignment: CDR1 SGHDT and CDR2 YYEEEE. Trimming took 0 bases from V and 1 from J, leaving 12 bases between them. This CDR3 is 16 amino acids long.

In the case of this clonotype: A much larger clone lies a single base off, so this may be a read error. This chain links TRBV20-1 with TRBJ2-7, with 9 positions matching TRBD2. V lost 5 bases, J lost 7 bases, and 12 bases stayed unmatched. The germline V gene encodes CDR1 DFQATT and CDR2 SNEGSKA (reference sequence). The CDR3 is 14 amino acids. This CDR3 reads CSAPRIAGDSEQYF. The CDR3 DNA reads TGCAGTGCTCCTCGGATAGCGGGAGATAGTGAGCAGTACTTC.

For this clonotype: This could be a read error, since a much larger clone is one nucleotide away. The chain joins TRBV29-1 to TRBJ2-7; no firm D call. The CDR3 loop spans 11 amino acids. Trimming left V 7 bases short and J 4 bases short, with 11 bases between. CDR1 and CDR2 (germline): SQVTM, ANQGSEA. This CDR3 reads CSAESQYEQYF. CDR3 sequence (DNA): TGCAGCGCTGAGTCCCAGTACGAGCAGTACTTC.

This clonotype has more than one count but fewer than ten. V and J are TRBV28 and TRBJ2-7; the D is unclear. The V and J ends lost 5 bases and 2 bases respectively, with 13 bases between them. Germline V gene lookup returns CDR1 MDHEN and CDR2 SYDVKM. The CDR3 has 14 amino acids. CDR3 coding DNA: TGTGCCAGCAGTATCACTCAAGTAACCTACGAGCAGTACTTC. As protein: CASSITQVTYEQYF. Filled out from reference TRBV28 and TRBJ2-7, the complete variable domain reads DVKVTQSSRYLVKRTGEKVFLECVQDMDHENMFWYRQDPGLGLRLIYFSYDVKMKEKGDIPEGYSVSREKKERFSLILESASTNQTSMYLCASSITQVTYEQYFGPGTRLTVT.

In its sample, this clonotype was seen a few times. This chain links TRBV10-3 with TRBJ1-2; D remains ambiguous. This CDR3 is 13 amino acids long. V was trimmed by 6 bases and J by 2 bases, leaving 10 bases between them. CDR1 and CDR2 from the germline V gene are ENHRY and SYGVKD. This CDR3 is CAISGRENYGYTF. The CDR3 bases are TGTGCCATCAGCGGAAGGGAGAACTATGGCTACACCTTC.

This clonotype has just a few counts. The CDR3 protein is CASSPMGETQYF. The CDR3 DNA reads as TGTGCCAGCAGCCCAATGGGAGAGACCCAGTACTTC. This chain links TRBV3-1 with TRBJ2-5, with unresolved D. This CDR3 comprises 12 residues. V lost 4 bases and J 4 bases, leaving 7 bases between the germline ends. Germline V gene data show CDR1 as LGHDT and CDR2 as YNNKEL (reference sequence).

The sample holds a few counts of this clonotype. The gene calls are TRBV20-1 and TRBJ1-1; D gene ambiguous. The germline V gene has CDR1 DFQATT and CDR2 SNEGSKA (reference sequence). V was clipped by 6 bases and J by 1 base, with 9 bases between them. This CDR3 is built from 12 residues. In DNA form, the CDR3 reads TGCAGTGCAACCACTGAGAACACTGAAGCTTTCTTT. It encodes CSATTENTEAFF.

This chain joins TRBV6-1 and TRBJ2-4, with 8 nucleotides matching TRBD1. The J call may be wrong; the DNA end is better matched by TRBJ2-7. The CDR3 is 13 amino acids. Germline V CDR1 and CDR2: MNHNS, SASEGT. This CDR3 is CALRQGWAYEQYF. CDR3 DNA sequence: TGTGCCCTCAGACAGGGGTGGGCCTACGAGCAGTACTTC.

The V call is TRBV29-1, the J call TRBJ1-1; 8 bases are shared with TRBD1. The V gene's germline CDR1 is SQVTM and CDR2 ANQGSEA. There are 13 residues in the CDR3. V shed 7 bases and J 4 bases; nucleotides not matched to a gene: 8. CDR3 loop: CSARTGIGTEAFF. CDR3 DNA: TGCAGCGCCAGGACAGGGATTGGCACTGAAGCTTTCTTT.

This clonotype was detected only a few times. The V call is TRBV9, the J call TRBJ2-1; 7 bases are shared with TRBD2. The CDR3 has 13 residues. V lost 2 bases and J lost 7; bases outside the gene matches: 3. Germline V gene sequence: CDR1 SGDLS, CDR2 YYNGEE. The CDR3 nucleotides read TGTGCCAGCAGCGTCTTTAGCGGGAATGAGCAGTTCTTC. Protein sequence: CASSVFSGNEQFF.

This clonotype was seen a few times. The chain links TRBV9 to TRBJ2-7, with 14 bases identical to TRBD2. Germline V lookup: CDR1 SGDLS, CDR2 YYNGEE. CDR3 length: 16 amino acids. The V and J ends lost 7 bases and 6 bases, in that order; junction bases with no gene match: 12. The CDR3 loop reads CASGVGLAGGMGEQYF. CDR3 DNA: TGTGCCAGCGGGGTAGGACTAGCGGGAGGTATGGGCGAGCAGTACTTC.

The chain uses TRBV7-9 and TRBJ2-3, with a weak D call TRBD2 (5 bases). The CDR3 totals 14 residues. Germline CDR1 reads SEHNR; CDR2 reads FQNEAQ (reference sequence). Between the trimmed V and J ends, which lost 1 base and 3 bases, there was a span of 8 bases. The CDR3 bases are TGTGCCAGCAGCTTAGGGGTAGCGACAGATACGCAGTATTTT. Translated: CASSLGVATDTQYF.

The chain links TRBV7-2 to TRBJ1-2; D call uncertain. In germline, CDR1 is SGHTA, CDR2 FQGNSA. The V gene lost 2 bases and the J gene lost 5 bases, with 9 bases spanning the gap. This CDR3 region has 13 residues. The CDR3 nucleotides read TGTGCCAGCAGCTTACTGGCGGAGTATGGCTACACCTTC. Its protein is CASSLLAEYGYTF.

The CDR3 is CSGFRGLEQYF. The CDR3 DNA reads as TGCAGCGGATTCAGGGGGCTCGAGCAGTACTTC. The chain uses TRBV29-1 and TRBJ2-7; 8 bases fit TRBD1. V was pared by 7 bases and J by 6 bases, with 5 bases of the junction left unmatched. The CDR3 extends over 11 amino acids. From germline, CDR1 is SQVTM and CDR2 ANQGSEA.

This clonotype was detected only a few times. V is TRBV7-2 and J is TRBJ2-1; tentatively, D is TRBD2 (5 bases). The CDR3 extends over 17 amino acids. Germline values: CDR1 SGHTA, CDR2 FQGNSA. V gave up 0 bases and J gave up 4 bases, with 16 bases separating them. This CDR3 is CASSLATGVGLYNEQFF. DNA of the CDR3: TGTGCCAGCAGCTTAGCGACCGGGGTGGGATTATACAATGAGCAGTTCTTC.

In DNA, the CDR3 is TGCGCCAGCAGCTCGACAGGGGGAAACCCCTATGGCTACACCTTC. Amino acid sequence: CASSSTGGNPYGYTF. The genes are TRBV5-1 and TRBJ1-2, with TRBD1 identical over 9 bases. This CDR3 is built from 15 residues. CDR1 is SGHRS, CDR2 YFSETQ, per germline. With V trimmed by 3 bases and J by 4 bases, 7 bases remained unmatched.

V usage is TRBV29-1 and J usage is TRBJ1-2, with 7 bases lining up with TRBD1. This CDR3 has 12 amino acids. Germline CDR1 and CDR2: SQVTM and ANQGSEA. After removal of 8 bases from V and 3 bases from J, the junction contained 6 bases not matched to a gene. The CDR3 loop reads CSLRTGDYGYTF. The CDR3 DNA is TGCAGCCTGAGGACAGGCGACTATGGCTACACCTTC.

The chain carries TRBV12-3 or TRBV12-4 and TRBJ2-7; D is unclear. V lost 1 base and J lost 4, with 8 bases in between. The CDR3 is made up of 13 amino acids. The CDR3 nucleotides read TGTGCCAGCAGTTTAGACAGCGAGTACGAGCAGTACTTC. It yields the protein CASSLDSEYEQYF.

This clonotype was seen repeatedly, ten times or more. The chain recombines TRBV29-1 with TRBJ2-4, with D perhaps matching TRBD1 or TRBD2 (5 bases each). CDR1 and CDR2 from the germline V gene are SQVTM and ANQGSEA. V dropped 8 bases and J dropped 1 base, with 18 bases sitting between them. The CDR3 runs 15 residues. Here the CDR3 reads CSTSGAGPAKNIQYF. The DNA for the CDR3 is TGCAGCACAAGCGGAGCAGGGCCGGCCAAAAACATTCAGTACTTC.

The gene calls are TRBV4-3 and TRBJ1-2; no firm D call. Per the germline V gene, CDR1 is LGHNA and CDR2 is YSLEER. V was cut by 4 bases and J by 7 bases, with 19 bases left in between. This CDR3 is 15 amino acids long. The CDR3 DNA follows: TGCGCCAGCAGCCCCACCTGGCCCTTTGAGCGTGGCTACACCTTC. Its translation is CASSPTWPFERGYTF.

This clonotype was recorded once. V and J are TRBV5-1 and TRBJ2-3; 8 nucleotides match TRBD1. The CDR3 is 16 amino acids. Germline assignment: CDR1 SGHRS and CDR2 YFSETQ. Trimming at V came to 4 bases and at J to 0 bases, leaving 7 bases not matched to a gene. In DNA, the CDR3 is TGCGCCAGCAGCAACGGACAGGGCGCTAGCACAGATACGCAGTATTTT. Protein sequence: CASSNGQGASTDTQYF.

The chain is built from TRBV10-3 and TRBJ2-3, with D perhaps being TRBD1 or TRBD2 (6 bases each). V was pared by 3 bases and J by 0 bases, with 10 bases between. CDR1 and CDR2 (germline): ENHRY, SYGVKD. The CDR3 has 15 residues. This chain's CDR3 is CAISERGASTDTQYF. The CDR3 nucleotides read TGTGCCATCAGTGAAAGGGGGGCGAGCACAGATACGCAGTATTTT.

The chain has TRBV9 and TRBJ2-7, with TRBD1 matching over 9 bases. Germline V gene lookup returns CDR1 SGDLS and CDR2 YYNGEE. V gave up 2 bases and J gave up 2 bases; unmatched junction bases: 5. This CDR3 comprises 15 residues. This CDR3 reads CASSVGQGITYEQYF. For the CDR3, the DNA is TGTGCCAGCAGCGTCGGACAGGGGATCACCTACGAGCAGTACTTC.

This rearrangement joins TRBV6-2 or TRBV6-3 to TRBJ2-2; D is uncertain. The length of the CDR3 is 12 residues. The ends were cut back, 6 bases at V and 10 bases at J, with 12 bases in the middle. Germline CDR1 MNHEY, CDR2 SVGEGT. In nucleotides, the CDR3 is TGTGCCAGCAGGGCCGGTGGCCCGGAGCTGTTTTTT. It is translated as CASRAGGPELFF.

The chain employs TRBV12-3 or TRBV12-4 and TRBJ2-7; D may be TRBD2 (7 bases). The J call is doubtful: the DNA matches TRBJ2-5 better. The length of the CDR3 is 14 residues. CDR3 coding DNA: TGTGCCAGCAGGAGCGGGACAACAGCGGAGACCCAGTACTTC. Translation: CASRSGTTAETQYF.

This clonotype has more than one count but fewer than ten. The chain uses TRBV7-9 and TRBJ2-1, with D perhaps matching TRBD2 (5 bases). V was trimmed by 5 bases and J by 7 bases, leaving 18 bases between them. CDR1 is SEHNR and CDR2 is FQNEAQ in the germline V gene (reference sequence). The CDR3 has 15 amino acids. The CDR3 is CASSPTTSLGNEQFF. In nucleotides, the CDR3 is TGTGCCAGCAGCCCTACCACTAGTCTCGGGAATGAGCAGTTCTTC.

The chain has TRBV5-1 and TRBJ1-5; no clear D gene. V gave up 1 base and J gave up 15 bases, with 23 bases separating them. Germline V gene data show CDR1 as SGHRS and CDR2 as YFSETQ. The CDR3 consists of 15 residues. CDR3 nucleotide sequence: TGCGCCAGCAGCTTGTCGTCGGGTGGGTGGACCCCTCTGCATTTT. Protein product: CASSLSSGGWTPLHF.

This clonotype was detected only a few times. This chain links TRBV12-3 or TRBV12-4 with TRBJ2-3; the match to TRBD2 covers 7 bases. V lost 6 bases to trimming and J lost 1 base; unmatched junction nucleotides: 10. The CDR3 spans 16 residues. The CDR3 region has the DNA TGTGCCAGCAGCTTAACCGGGGGAGGGGGCACAGATACGCAGTATTTT. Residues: CASSLTGGGGTDTQYF.